This T cell receptor (beta chain) was captured in a study of monozygotic twins with inflammatory bowel disease. TCRdb reworked the 5' RACE reads into one entry per CDR3 protein, no DNA. This sample's clone table lists more than 110,000 distinct CDR3 sequences. There are 14 residues in the CDR3. Germline CDR1 reads DFQATT; CDR2 reads SNEGSKA (reference sequence). This chain links TRBV20-1 with TRBJ2-7. The sequenced sample consisted of blood. The sequence was obtained from a human donor with ulcerative colitis or Crohn's disease, or a healthy co-twin of an affected twin (not recorded which). The CDR3: CSARNLRVNYEQYF.